These 18 T cell receptor beta chains share one sample of origin, sequenced in a study of post-analysis software for immune sequencing data. Libraries were made from TCR beta cDNA, and they carried unique molecular identifiers. TCRdb fed the PCR reads into MiXCR, producing one record per CDR3 protein. The sample lists around 160,000 distinct CDR3 sequences; roughly 35% were seen once. The sample consisted of blood, taken after autologous hematopoietic stem cell transplantation. Source of these receptors: a girl aged 10-17 years with multiple sclerosis.

DNA for the CDR3: TGTGCCAGCAGCCTCCGGGGTAGCGGGACCTACGAGCAGTACTTC. Translating gives CASSLRGSGTYEQYF. This chain uses TRBV14 with TRBJ2-7, with 8 bases fitting TRBD2. The V gene's germline CDR1 is SGHDN and CDR2 FVKESK. V was clipped by 4 bases and J by 2 bases; unmatched bases: 7. CDR3 length equals 15 residues.

This clonotype was found a few times. The genes are TRBV20-1 and TRBJ2-1, with 8 bases aligning to TRBD2. Germline CDR1 DFQATT, CDR2 SNEGSKA (reference sequence). Trimming took 6 bases from V and 6 from J; bases not matched to a gene: 16. The CDR3 spans 16 residues. This CDR3 reads CSAQDRSGTRGNEQFF. Written as DNA, the CDR3 is TGCAGTGCCCAAGACAGGAGCGGGACTAGGGGCAATGAGCAGTTCTTC.

The V call is TRBV20-1, the J call TRBJ2-5; 13 nucleotides line up with TRBD2. The CDR3 sequence is 14 residues long. The germline CDR1 and CDR2 sequences are DFQATT and SNEGSKA (reference sequence). Germline trimming cut 2 bases from V and 11 bases from J; bases unmatched to any gene: 8. CDR3 sequence (DNA): TGCAGTGCTAGACGACTAGCGGGAGGTACGGAGCAGTACTTC. It is translated as CSARRLAGGTEQYF.

The V and J genes are TRBV20-1 and TRBJ1-1; 7 nucleotides line up with TRBD1. The CDR3 is 14 residues long. V was clipped by 5 bases and J by 4 bases; unmatched bases: 10. Germline V CDR1 and CDR2: DFQATT, SNEGSKA (reference sequence). CDR3 DNA: TGCAGTGCTTACAGGGGATTGTCTACCACTGAAGCTTTCTTT. Encoded protein: CSAYRGLSTTEAFF.

This clonotype was counted a few times. The chain combines TRBV29-1 with TRBJ1-1; possibly TRBD1 for D (5 bases). The V end was cut by 6 bases, the J end by 5 bases, with 13 bases between. The germline V gene encodes CDR1 SQVTM and CDR2 ANQGSEA. The CDR3 totals 12 residues. Here the CDR3 reads CSVTELRTEAFF. For the CDR3, the DNA is TGCAGCGTGACAGAGCTTAGGACTGAAGCTTTCTTT.

This clonotype was seen a handful of times. This sequence joins TRBV7-2 and TRBJ1-1, with D unresolved. The V end was cut by 2 bases, the J end by 2 bases, with 9 bases between. This CDR3 spans 14 amino acids. In germline, CDR1 is SGHTA, CDR2 FQGNSA. CDR3 DNA sequence: TGTGCCAGCAGCTTAACTTGGGGAAACACTGAAGCTTTCTTT. Its translation is CASSLTWGNTEAFF. Combining the CDR3 with reference TRBV7-2 and TRBJ1-1 gives the whole variable domain GAGVSQSPSNKVTEKGKDVELRCDPISGHTALYWYRQSLGQGLEFLIYFQGNSAPDKSGLPSDRFSAERTGGSVSTLTIQRTQQEDSAVYLCASSLTWGNTEAFFGQGTRLTVV.

This clonotype was counted many times. J is TRBJ2-7 and V is TRBV29-1; 9 bases line up with TRBD2. CDR1 SQVTM and CDR2 ANQGSEA come from the germline V gene. The CDR3 runs 13 residues. J was trimmed by 3 bases and V by 4 bases; bases with no gene match: 4. Here the CDR3 reads CSVGIAGVYEQYF. In DNA, the CDR3 is TGCAGCGTTGGGATAGCGGGAGTCTACGAGCAGTACTTC.

This clonotype was observed a handful of times. The CDR3 reads CSVDGLGQSVYYNEQFF. The CDR3 DNA reads TGCAGCGTTGACGGACTAGGGCAGTCGGTATACTACAATGAGCAGTTCTTC. The chain uses TRBV29-1 and TRBJ2-1; TRBD2 agrees at 7 bases. Germline values: CDR1 SQVTM, CDR2 ANQGSEA. CDR3 length: 17 amino acids. Unmatched junction bases numbered 14, after V lost 3 bases and J lost 3 bases.

This chain joins TRBV7-2 and TRBJ2-3, with D maybe TRBD2 (6 bases). The V end was cut by 4 bases, the J end by 5 bases, with 10 bases between. The germline CDR1 and CDR2 sequences are SGHTA and FQGNSA. This CDR3 spans 13 amino acids. CDR3 coding DNA: TGTGCCAGCAGCTATAGGCGGGGAGATACGCAGTATTTT. This gives the protein CASSYRRGDTQYF. Supplemented by reference TRBV7-2 and TRBJ2-3, the full variable domain reads GAGVSQSPSNKVTEKGKDVELRCDPISGHTALYWYRQSLGQGLEFLIYFQGNSAPDKSGLPSDRFSAERTGGSVSTLTIQRTQQEDSAVYLCASSYRRGDTQYFGPGTRLTVL.

J is TRBJ2-1 and V is TRBV13; a weak D match, TRBD2 (7 bases). CDR3 length: 16 amino acids. Germline V gene sequence: CDR1 PRHDT, CDR2 FYEKMQ (reference sequence). Trimming shortened V by 3 bases and J by 6 bases, and 18 bases separated the two germline ends. CDR3 coding DNA: TGTGCCAGCAGCTTGGGAGGAGGGGGGGTTTCCAATGAGCAGTTCTTC. Translating gives CASSLGGGGVSNEQFF. Drawing the rest from reference TRBV13 and TRBJ2-1, the complete variable domain is AAGVIQSPRHLIKEKRETATLKCYPIPRHDTVYWYQQGPGQDPQFLISFYEKMQSDKGSIPDRFSAQQFSDYHSELNMSSLELGDSALYFCASSLGGGGVSNEQFFGPGTRLTVL.

The rearrangement uses TRBV5-5 and TRBJ2-7; TRBD2 agrees at 13 bases. Per germline, CDR1 SGHKS and CDR2 YYEKEE (reference sequence). The CDR3 sequence is 16 residues long. V was clipped by 4 bases and J by 5 bases; unmatched bases: 9. Written as DNA, the CDR3 is TGTGCCAGCAGCCTGACCGGACTAGCGGGAGACCACGAGCAGTACTTC. This translates into CASSLTGLAGDHEQYF.

This rearrangement joins TRBV7-8 to TRBJ2-7, with 9 bases fitting TRBD1. J was trimmed by 3 bases and V by 6 bases; bases with no gene match: 9. The CDR3 has 15 residues. The V gene's germline CDR1 is SGHVS and CDR2 FQNEAQ. Here the CDR3 reads CASRRTGTGHYEQYF. CDR3 in DNA: TGTGCCAGCAGACGGACCGGGACAGGGCACTACGAGCAGTACTTC.

This chain links TRBV12-3 or TRBV12-4 with TRBJ2-1; 7 nucleotides line up with TRBD2. The V gene end was trimmed by 4 bases and the J gene end by 7 bases; junction bases not matched to a gene: 10. The CDR3 totals 15 residues. The CDR3 DNA reads as TGTGCCAGCAGTTCGGGGACTACGAGTGGAAATGAGCAGTTCTTC. This gives the protein CASSSGTTSGNEQFF.

The chain uses TRBV9 and TRBJ2-3; TRBD1 matches 9 bases. The CDR3 length is 16 residues. Germline V CDR1 and CDR2: SGDLS, YYNGEE. The J segment lost 3 bases and the V segment lost 9 bases, leaving 14 bases of the junction unmatched. In DNA, the CDR3 is TGTGCCATCAGGGGCAACCGGGACAGGGATACAGATACGCAGTATTTT. This gives the protein CAIRGNRDRDTDTQYF.

The V gene is TRBV24-1, the J gene TRBJ2-7; D might be TRBD1 or TRBD2, each matching 7 bases. The CDR3 totals 14 residues. The germline V and J ends were trimmed by 3 bases and 5 bases, with 13 bases remaining between them. From germline, CDR1 is KGHDR and CDR2 SFDVKD. The CDR3 reads CATSDARGGNEQYF. Written as DNA, the CDR3 is TGTGCCACCAGTGATGCCAGGGGGGGGAACGAGCAGTACTTC.

V is TRBV29-1 and J is TRBJ2-2, with 7 bases identical to TRBD2. The trim removed 2 bases at V and 6 bases at J, leaving 3 bases unmatched. The CDR3 totals 13 residues. Germline loops: CDR1 SQVTM, CDR2 ANQGSEA. This CDR3 reads CSVEPGGAGELFF. As DNA, the CDR3 is TGCAGCGTTGAACCGGGAGGTGCCGGGGAGCTGTTTTTT.

This clonotype was seen more than once but under ten times. The chain recombines TRBV7-2 with TRBJ2-3, with TRBD2 matching 9 bases. This CDR3 contains 16 residues. From germline, CDR1 is SGHTA and CDR2 FQGNSA. Trimming removed 5 bases from V and 5 bases from J; junction bases left unmatched: 11. CDR3 sequence: CASSPGGSGSRDTQYF. In nucleotides, the CDR3 is TGTGCCAGCAGCCCAGGAGGTAGCGGGAGTCGAGATACGCAGTATTTT.

The V call is TRBV20-1, the J call TRBJ2-1; maybe TRBD2 (6 bases). V gave up 1 base and J gave up 6 bases, with 16 bases separating them. The CDR3 spans 15 residues. Germline CDR1 DFQATT, CDR2 SNEGSKA (reference sequence). The CDR3 nucleotides are TGCAGTGCTAGAGGGAGGAGGGGCCGGGGCAATGAGCAGTTCTTC. It specifies CSARGRRGRGNEQFF.